Included here is one TCR beta chain sequence, with context. Its ends do not fully match the called genes, so a read error is possible. This specimen belongs to a study of blood T cells in healthy people across ages. Then a second PCR, running roughly 7 to 11 cycles, was carried out with a sample-barcoded 5' primer and a J-beta primer mix. One entry per CDR3 protein results from TCRdb running MiXCR on the 5' RACE reads. The repertoire includes fewer than 2,000,000 distinct CDR3 sequences, 39% of them detected once, and roughly 23% sits in the top ten. The germline V gene encodes CDR1 LGHDT and CDR2 YNNKEL (reference sequence). The CDR3 runs to 18 residues.

The sequencing input was blood. This TCR was sampled from a human donor in good health. V usage is TRBV3-1 and J usage is TRBJ2-2, with 10 bases lining up with TRBD2. CDR3 residues: CASSPRGVSGGYTRELFF. The CDR3 DNA is TGTGCCAGCAGCCCCCGAGGGGTTAGCGGGGGGTACACCAGGGAGCTGTTTTTT.